The subject of this entry is one TCR beta chain. In the original processing: Estimation of nucleated cell counts relied on the amplification of reference gene primers. Profiling relied on immunoSEQ multiplex PCR, and the TCRdb table lists in-frame clones only, not all of them. The DNA was the basis for D and trimming; V, J and clone size are from that table. This table has about 130,000 clones, about 89% appearing once. These data are taken from a study of blood T cell repertoires in COVID-19. Study at large: Acute and convalescent COVID-19 samples came from the United States, Italy and Spain. PBMCs, B-cell-depleted T cells, or T cells were the source of the cDNA or gDNA that made up the material.

Trimming removed 2 bases from V and 4 bases from J; junction bases left unmatched: 16. Germline CDR1 and CDR2: MGHRA and YSYEKL. The CDR3 loop spans 18 amino acids. The chain employs TRBV4-1 and TRBJ2-5, with 7 bases matching TRBD2. This sequence originates from a man in his 60s with active or convalescent COVID-19. Sequencing used peripheral blood. This CDR3 reads CASSQLPRASGLRETQYF. DNA for the CDR3: TGCGCCAGCAGCCAACTACCGAGGGCTAGCGGACTCAGAGAGACCCAGTACTTC.